Sequencing of this T cell receptor beta chain was carried out in a study of cytomegalovirus exposure and HLA in healthy donors. Use of 60 Vbeta and 13 Jbeta primers characterized the PCR. Profiled with immunoSEQ multiplex PCR; TCRdb holds only in-frame clones, not every one. The sample holds 200,000 or so clones, roughly four fifths seen once. Notes on the study in general: CMV serostatus stood as the only immune exposure information on hand. When analyzed later, a missense DCLRE1C variant was found to be linked to TCR beta V- and J-gene trimming.

Germline V gene sequence: CDR1 LGHNA, CDR2 YSLEER. The CDR3 totals 16 residues. With 0 bases clipped from V and 3 bases from J, the junction kept 4 bases outside the gene matches. A word on this clone: The antigen remains unidentified.

Sequencing was carried out using PBMCs. The V call is TRBV4-3, the J call TRBJ2-1; 8 bases line up with TRBD1. This sequence originates from a woman under 30 in good health and CMV-seropositive. The CDR3 loop reads CASSQDPTGGYNEQFF. The CDR3 nucleotides are TGCGCCAGCAGCCAAGACCCAACAGGGGGCTACAATGAGCAGTTCTTC.